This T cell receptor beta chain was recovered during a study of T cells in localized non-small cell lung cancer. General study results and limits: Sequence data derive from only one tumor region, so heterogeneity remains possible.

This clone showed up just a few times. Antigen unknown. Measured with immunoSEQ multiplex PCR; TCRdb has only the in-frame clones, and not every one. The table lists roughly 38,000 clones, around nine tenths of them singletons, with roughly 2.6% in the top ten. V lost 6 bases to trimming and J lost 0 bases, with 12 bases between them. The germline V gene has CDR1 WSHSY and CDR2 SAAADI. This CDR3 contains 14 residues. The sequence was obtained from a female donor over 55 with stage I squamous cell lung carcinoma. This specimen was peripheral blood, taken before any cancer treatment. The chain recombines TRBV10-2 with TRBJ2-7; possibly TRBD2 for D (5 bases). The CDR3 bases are TGCGCCAGCAGGGAGACGGGAAGCTCCTACGAGCAGTACTTC. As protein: CASRETGSSYEQYF.